This T cell receptor beta chain appears in the sequencing data of a study of control samples from healthy donors and cancer patients. Germline CDR1 and CDR2: MNHEY and SMNVEV (reference sequence). The V end lost 4 bases, the J end lost 1 base, and 7 bases lay between the germline ends. The CDR3 is 13 amino acids. Libraries were prepared by immunoSEQ multiplex PCR; TCRdb keeps only in-frame clonotypes and omits some of them. The table shows about 120,000 clones, with around 93% occurring only once. Sequenced sample: blood. This clonotype was obtained from a woman aged 50 to 60 in good health. This chain joins TRBV27 and TRBJ1-1; D call uncertain. The CDR3 region is CASSSLANTEAFF. CDR3 nucleotides: TGTGCCAGCAGTTCTCTGGCGAACACTGAAGCTTTCTTT.